This record concerns one T cell receptor beta chain sequence. TCRdb used MiXCR to reprocess the RT-PCR reads, holding one entry per CDR3 protein. There are over 400,000 distinct CDR3 sequences in the sample; 10% to 15% occur only once, and about an eighth lies in the top ten. The data are from a study of response to subunit inactivated influenza vaccine. This sequence originates from a man in his fifties or sixties who received an inactivated influenza vaccine. The source material was PBMCs from blood, sampled 40 to 50 days after vaccination.

CDR3 DNA: TGCAGTGCTAGAGCTCCCCGATATGGGGAGGATACCTACGAGCAGTACTTC. Encoded protein: CSARAPRYGEDTYEQYF. This chain connects TRBV20-1 to TRBJ2-7, with D maybe TRBD2 (6 bases). Per the germline V gene, CDR1 is DFQATT and CDR2 is SNEGSKA (reference sequence). Trimming stripped 1 base from V and 2 bases from J, with 21 bases between. The CDR3 totals 17 residues.